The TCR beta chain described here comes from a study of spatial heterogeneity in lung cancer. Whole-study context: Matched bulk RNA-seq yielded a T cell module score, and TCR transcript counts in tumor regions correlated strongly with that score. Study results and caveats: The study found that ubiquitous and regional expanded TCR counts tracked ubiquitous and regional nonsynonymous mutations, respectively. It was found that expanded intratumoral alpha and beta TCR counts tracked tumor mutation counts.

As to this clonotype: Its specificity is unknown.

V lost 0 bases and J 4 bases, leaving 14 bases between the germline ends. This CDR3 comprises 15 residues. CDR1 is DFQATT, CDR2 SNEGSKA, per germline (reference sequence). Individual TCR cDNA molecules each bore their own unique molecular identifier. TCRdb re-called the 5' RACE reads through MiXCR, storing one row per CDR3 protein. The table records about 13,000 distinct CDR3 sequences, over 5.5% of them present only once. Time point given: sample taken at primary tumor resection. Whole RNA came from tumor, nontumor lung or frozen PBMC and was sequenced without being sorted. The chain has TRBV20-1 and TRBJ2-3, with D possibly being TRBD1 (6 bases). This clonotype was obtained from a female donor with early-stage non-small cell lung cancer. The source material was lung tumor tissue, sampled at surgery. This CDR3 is CSARDSAGDPDTQYF. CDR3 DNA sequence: TGCAGTGCTAGAGATTCGGCAGGGGACCCAGATACGCAGTATTTT.